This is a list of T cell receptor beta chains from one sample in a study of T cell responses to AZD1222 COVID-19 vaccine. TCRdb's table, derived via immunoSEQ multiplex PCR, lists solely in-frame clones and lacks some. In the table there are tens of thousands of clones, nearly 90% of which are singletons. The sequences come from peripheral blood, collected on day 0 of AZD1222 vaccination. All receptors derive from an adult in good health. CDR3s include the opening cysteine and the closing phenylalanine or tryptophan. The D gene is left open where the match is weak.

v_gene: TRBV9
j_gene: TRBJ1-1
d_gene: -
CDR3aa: CASSVGGSTEAFF

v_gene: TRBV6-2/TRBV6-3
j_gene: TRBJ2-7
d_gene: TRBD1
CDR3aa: CASSLTWTGNTNYEQYF

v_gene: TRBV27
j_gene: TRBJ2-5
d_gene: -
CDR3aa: CASRIQRGDGETQYF

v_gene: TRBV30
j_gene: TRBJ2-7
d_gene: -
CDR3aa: CAWSRAGYEQYF

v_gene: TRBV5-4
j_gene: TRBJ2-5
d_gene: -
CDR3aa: CASSLGSGQETQYF

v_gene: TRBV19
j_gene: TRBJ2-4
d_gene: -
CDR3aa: CASSIQLLAKNIQYF

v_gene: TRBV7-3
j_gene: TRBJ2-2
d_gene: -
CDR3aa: CASSFVGNTGELFF

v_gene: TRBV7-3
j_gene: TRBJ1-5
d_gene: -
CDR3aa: CASSLSPNQPQHF

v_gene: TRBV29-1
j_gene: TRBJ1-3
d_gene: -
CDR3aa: CSVERGAEGNTIYF

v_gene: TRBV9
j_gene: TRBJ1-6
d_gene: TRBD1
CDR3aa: CASSARQGWVEPLHF

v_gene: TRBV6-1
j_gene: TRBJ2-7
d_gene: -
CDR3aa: CASSELRGASYEQYF

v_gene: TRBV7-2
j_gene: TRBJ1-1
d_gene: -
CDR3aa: CASSSTGALTEAFF

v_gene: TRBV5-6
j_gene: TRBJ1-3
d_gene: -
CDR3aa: CASSGDGPSRNTIYF

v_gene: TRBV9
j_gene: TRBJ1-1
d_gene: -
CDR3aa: CASSVGEATEAFF

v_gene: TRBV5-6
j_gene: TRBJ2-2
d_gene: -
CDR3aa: CASSFGIGELFF